A single sample gave rise to the 15 T cell receptor beta chains below, sequenced in a study of T cells in Graves' hyperthyroidism and ophthalmopathy. RNA transcripts yielded amplified TCR beta CDR3 regions. With the HTBI primer set, the TCR CDR3 went through a first round of RT-PCR. TCRdb reprocessed the multiplex PCR reads via MiXCR and lists one record per CDR3 protein. The sample yields around 440,000 distinct CDR3 sequences, about a sixth seen once. The source material was blood. The source is a woman younger than 30 with Graves' hyperthyroidism.

This clonotype came up many times. The chain carries TRBV12-3 or TRBV12-4 and TRBJ1-5; 7 bases are shared with TRBD1. Germline trimming cut 2 bases from V and 5 bases from J; bases unmatched to any gene: 6. This CDR3 has 15 residues. DNA for the CDR3: TGTGCCAGCAGTTTAATGGCAGGGGGTGATCAGCCCCAGCATTTT. Translating it yields CASSLMAGGDQPQHF.

This clonotype occurred many times. J is TRBJ2-3 and V is TRBV28, with D possibly matching TRBD1 (5 bases). Trimming shortened V by 3 bases and J by 2 bases, and 21 bases separated the two germline ends. This CDR3 region has 18 residues. Germline V gene sequence: CDR1 MDHEN, CDR2 SYDVKM. The CDR3 loop is CASSLVGSGPGPTDTQYF. The CDR3 nucleotides are TGTGCCAGCAGTTTGGTCGGAAGTGGGCCAGGGCCCACAGATACGCAGTATTTT. Together with reference TRBV28 and TRBJ2-3, the CDR3 gives the full variable domain: DVKVTQSSRYLVKRTGEKVFLECVQDMDHENMFWYRQDPGLGLRLIYFSYDVKMKEKGDIPEGYSVSREKKERFSLILESASTNQTSMYLCASSLVGSGPGPTDTQYFGPGTRLTVL.

This clonotype was seen many times. CDR3 DNA: TGTGCCAGCAGCCAGGGACTAGCGCCACACGAGACCCAGTACTTC. It yields the protein CASSQGLAPHETQYF. V is TRBV7-9 and J is TRBJ2-5; TRBD2 agrees at 10 bases. Looked up from germline, CDR1 is SEHNR and CDR2 is FQNEAQ (reference sequence). The CDR3 covers 15 residues. Trimming removed 5 bases from V and 5 bases from J; junction bases left unmatched: 8.

This clonotype was seen a handful of times. This chain joins TRBV24-1 and TRBJ2-1; D possibly corresponds to TRBD2 (7 bases). This CDR3 has 13 amino acids. Germline CDR1 and CDR2: KGHDR and SFDVKD. Trimming shortened V by 6 bases and J by 9 bases, and 14 bases separated the two germline ends. CDR3 amino acids: CATSRGAGIEQFF. CDR3 in DNA: TGTGCCACCAGTCGGGGGGCCGGCATTGAGCAGTTCTTC.

A remark on this clonotype: A read error may produce the germline difference seen at one junction end. The rearrangement links TRBV7-7 to TRBJ2-1; TRBD2 agrees at 8 bases. Per germline, CDR1 SSHAT and CDR2 FNYEAQ (reference sequence). The CDR3 covers 14 residues. The CDR3: CASSLGGLVNEQFF. CDR3 nucleotide sequence: TGTGCTAGCAGCTTAGGGGGACTAGTAAATGAGCAGTTCTTC.

The V call is TRBV6-2 or TRBV6-3, the J call TRBJ2-1; TRBD2 might be the D (6 bases). In germline, CDR1 is MNHEY, CDR2 SVGEGT. The V end lost 2 bases, the J end lost 10 bases, and 15 bases lay between the germline ends. The CDR3 has 14 amino acids. The CDR3 bases are TGTGCCAGCAGTTACGGGGGGAGCGGGTTCGAGCAGTTCTTC. It translates to CASSYGGSGFEQFF.

In its sample, this clonotype was seen a few times. This sequence joins TRBV4-1 and TRBJ1-4; unclear D gene. With 4 bases removed from V and 5 bases from J, the gap between germline ends came to 11 bases. The CDR3 covers 14 residues. Germline V gene sequence: CDR1 MGHRA, CDR2 YSYEKL. CDR3 DNA sequence: TGCGCCAGCAGCCGAGAGGCGGTAAATGAAAAACTGTTTTTT. Amino acids: CASSREAVNEKLFF.

The rearrangement uses TRBV29-1 and TRBJ1-2; D might be TRBD1 (5 bases). Deletions cut 3 bases from V and 5 bases from J, with 16 bases between. The CDR3 is made up of 14 amino acids. Germline CDR1 SQVTM, CDR2 ANQGSEA. This CDR3 reads CSVDEGTGGYGYTF. The CDR3 DNA follows: TGCAGCGTTGACGAAGGCACCGGGGGGTATGGCTACACCTTC.

The chain joins TRBV20-1 to TRBJ2-2; 9 nucleotides align to TRBD2. The CDR3 is made up of 14 amino acids. Germline-derived CDR1 and CDR2 are DFQATT and SNEGSKA (reference sequence). V was pared by 5 bases and J by 7 bases, with 8 bases of the junction left unmatched. This chain's CDR3 is CSAPRAGGYGELFF. CDR3 bases: TGCAGTGCTCCACGTGCGGGAGGGTACGGGGAGCTGTTTTTT.

The chain uses TRBV6-5 and TRBJ2-7; 9 bases are shared with TRBD2. CDR1 and CDR2 from the germline V gene are MNHEY and SVGAGI. This CDR3 region has 17 residues. J was trimmed by 5 bases and V by 0 bases; bases with no gene match: 11. CDR3 bases: TGTGCCAGCAGTTACTCGAGTGCGGGAGGGCCCAACCACGAGCAGTACTTC. It translates to CASSYSSAGGPNHEQYF.

This clonotype was detected many times. The CDR3 DNA is TGTGCCAGCAGCTTAGGAGGACTAGCGGGAGGGCCGAAGTTCTTC. Protein sequence: CASSLGGLAGGPKFF. The chain has TRBV11-2 and TRBJ2-1; 15 nucleotides line up with TRBD2. Germline V lookup: CDR1 SGHAT, CDR2 FQNNGV. This CDR3 region has 15 residues. The V segment lost 1 base and the J segment 14 bases; nucleotides outside the gene matches: 6. The complete variable domain, with remaining parts taken from reference TRBV11-2 and TRBJ2-1, reads EAGVAQSPRYKIIEKRQSVAFWCNPISGHATLYWYQQILGQGPKLLIQFQNNGVVDDSQLPKDRFSAERLKGVDSTLKIQPAKLEDSAVYLCASSLGGLAGGPKFFGPGTRLTVL.

This clonotype was found many times. The chain recombines TRBV3-1 with TRBJ1-2; TRBD1 agrees at 8 bases. Trimming removed 5 bases from V and 0 bases from J; junction bases left unmatched: 5. The CDR3 spans 15 residues. Germline V CDR1 and CDR2: LGHDT, YNNKEL (reference sequence). The CDR3 DNA reads as TGTGCCAGCAGCTTAGGGACAGGACCTAACTATGGCTACACCTTC. This translates into CASSLGTGPNYGYTF.

The chain combines TRBV6-1 with TRBJ1-1; 12 bases align to TRBD1. Per the germline V gene, CDR1 is MNHNS and CDR2 is SASEGT. V dropped 11 bases and J dropped 10; count of bases not matched to a gene: 5. The CDR3 is 11 amino acids. CDR3 protein: CAGGQGARAFF. CDR3 sequence (DNA): TGTGCCGGGGGACAGGGGGCAAGAGCTTTCTTT.

This clonotype was seen more than once but under ten times. The chain uses TRBV19 and TRBJ1-5; weak D call: TRBD1 (5 bases). V was shortened by 7 bases and J by 3 bases, with 13 bases between the two germline ends. The CDR3 is made up of 14 amino acids. Germline loops: CDR1 LNHDA, CDR2 SQIVND (reference sequence). CDR3 in amino acids: CASTAGTFNQPQHF. The CDR3 nucleotides are TGTGCCAGTACGGCAGGGACCTTCAATCAGCCCCAGCATTTT.

This clonotype was counted ten times or more. In DNA, the CDR3 is TGTGCCAGCAGCCACGCACGCACCGGGGAGCTGTTTTTT. As protein: CASSHARTGELFF. V usage is TRBV3-1 and J usage is TRBJ2-2; D gene uncertain. Germline CDR1 reads LGHDT; CDR2 reads YNNKEL (reference sequence). The ends were cut back, 3 bases at V and 4 bases at J, with 6 bases in the middle. This CDR3 contains 13 residues.